This T cell receptor beta chain stems from a study of T cells expressing NK-cell markers. In the study overall: According to the study, TCR beta repertoires originated from sorted CD3+CD56+NKG2C+, CD3+CD56+NKG2C- and CD3+CD56-NKG2C+ T cells. General study points: It was still unclear whether expanded NKG2C+ T cell clones were HCMV specific.

The CDR3 runs to 18 residues. CDR1 is SGHAT and CDR2 is FQNNGV in the germline V gene. TCRdb reprocessed the 5' RACE reads, keeping one entry per CDR3 protein, no DNA. This repertoire comprises more than 250,000 distinct CDR3 sequences; its ten largest clones make up 0.39%. Notes on this clonotype: The antigen is undetermined.

The specimen sequenced was blood T cells: a sorted CD56 or NKG2C T cell subset, CD4+ or CD8+ T cells, or bulk PBMC T cells (not recorded which). The rearrangement links TRBV11-2 to TRBJ2-2; TCRdb proposes TRBD1, but this gene call is untestable without DNA. This TCR was recovered from a man between 18 and 35 years old in good health. The CDR3 spells CASSLVARGNGNTGELFF.